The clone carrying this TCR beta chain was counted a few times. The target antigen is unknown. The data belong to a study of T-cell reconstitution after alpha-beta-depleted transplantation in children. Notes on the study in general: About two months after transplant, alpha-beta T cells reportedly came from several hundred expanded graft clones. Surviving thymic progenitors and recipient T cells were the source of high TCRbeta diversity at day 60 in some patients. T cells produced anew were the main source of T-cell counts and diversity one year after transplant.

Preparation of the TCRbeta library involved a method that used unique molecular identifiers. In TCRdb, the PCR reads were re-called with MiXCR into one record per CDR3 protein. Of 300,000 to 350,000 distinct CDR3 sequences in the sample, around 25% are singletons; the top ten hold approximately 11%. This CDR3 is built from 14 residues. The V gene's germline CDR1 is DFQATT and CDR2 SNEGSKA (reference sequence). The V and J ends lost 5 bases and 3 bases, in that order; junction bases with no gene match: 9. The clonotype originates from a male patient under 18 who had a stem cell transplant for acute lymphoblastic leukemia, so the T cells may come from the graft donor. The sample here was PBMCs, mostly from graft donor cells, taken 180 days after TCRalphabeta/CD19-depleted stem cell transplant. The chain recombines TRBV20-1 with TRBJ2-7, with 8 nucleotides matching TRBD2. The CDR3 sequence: CSAPGTSSVYEQYF. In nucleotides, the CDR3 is TGCAGTGCTCCCGGGACTAGTAGCGTCTACGAGCAGTACTTC.